The clone carrying this T cell receptor (beta chain) has only one observation. All enrollees were about 18 to 100 years old and from approximately 24 US areas. In assigning cohorts, the study relied on participant-reported clinical history. Recovered Cohort 3 donors showed two negative PCRs, clearance, or symptom resolution. The sample belongs to a study of blood T cell repertoires in COVID-19. V shed 5 bases and J 0 bases; nucleotides not matched to a gene: 3. Germline CDR1 is SGHTA and CDR2 is FQGNSA. The CDR3 is 15 amino acids. TCRdb keeps only in-frame clones here, not all; method: immunoSEQ multiplex PCR. The sample includes 350,000 to 550,000 clones, around 89% of them seen just once.

The sequence was obtained from a man aged 30 to 39 who had recovered from COVID-19. Material for sequencing was PBMCs or T cells enriched from blood (not recorded which). The chain couples TRBV7-2 to TRBJ2-1, with 8 bases that match TRBD1. CDR3 sequence: CASSPDRGSYNEQFF. CDR3 nucleotide sequence: TGTGCCAGCAGCCCTGACAGGGGCTCCTACAATGAGCAGTTCTTC.